This T cell receptor (beta chain) was retrieved from a study of blood T cell repertoires in COVID-19. Study-level background: In each case, the material was cDNA or gDNA derived from T cells, B-cell-depleted T cells, or PBMCs.

V shed 5 bases and J shed 7 bases, with 15 bases lying between them. CDR1 and CDR2 (germline): MDHEN, SYDVKM. The CDR3 runs to 15 residues. Method: immunoSEQ multiplex PCR; TCRdb's copy keeps in-frame clones and lacks some. Counted here are under 300,000 clones, approximately 83% occurring once; the ten biggest clones make up roughly 3.2%. Sequenced sample: PBMCs or T cells enriched from blood (not recorded which). The chain combines TRBV28 with TRBJ1-6, with D possibly being TRBD1 (5 bases). The clonotype originates from a man aged 50 to 59 who had recovered from COVID-19. CDR3 bases: TGTGCCAGCAGTCTTACCGACAGCTCCAATTCACCCCTCCACTTT. Translated: CASSLTDSSNSPLHF.